The rows below give T cell receptor beta chains drawn from one sample of a study of cytomegalovirus exposure and HLA in healthy donors. Some clones are missing from TCRdb's copy, which holds only in-frame ones; the method was immunoSEQ multiplex PCR. This table has approximately 160,000 clones, around 70% appearing once. Sequenced: PBMCs. The receptors here all came from a man between 18 and 29 years old in good health and CMV-seropositive. Each CDR3 is given with its conserved first and last residue. D genes are given only for firm matches. The size entry is marked missing in some rows and otherwise reads once, few, many or a size class.

v_call: TRBV5-1; clone_size: .; j_call: TRBJ2-5; d_call: TRBD1; cdr3_aa: CASSLRTGREGTQYF; cdr3_nt: TGCGCCAGCAGCTTGAGGACAGGCCGCGAGGGGACCCAGTACTTC
v_call: TRBV28; clone_size: .; j_call: TRBJ2-1; d_call: TRBD1; cdr3_aa: CASEGGIMTGGGQFF; cdr3_nt: TGTGCCAGCGAGGGGGGGATCATGACAGGGGGCGGGCAGTTCTTC
v_call: TRBV7-9; clone_size: .; j_call: TRBJ2-5; d_call: .; cdr3_aa: CASSGSGRETQYF; cdr3_nt: TGTGCCAGCTCTGGTTCCGGGAGAGAGACCCAGTACTTC
v_call: TRBV28; clone_size: .; j_call: TRBJ1-1; d_call: TRBD1; cdr3_aa: CASSQGDTEAFF; cdr3_nt: TGTGCCAGCAGTCAGGGGGACACTGAAGCTTTCTTT
v_call: TRBV11-2; clone_size: .; j_call: TRBJ2-1; d_call: .; cdr3_aa: CASSLGRGNEQFF; cdr3_nt: TGTGCCAGCAGCTTAGGACGGGGGAATGAGCAGTTCTTC
v_call: TRBV28; clone_size: .; j_call: TRBJ2-6; d_call: .; cdr3_aa: CASSPPGHSSNVLTF; cdr3_nt: TGTGCCAGCAGTCCTCCGGGACACTCATCCAACGTCCTGACTTTC
v_call: TRBV9; clone_size: .; j_call: TRBJ2-1; d_call: TRBD2; cdr3_aa: CASSADGVAGDWSYNEQFF; cdr3_nt: TGTGCCAGCAGCGCTGATGGGGTAGCGGGAGACTGGTCCTACAATGAGCAGTTCTTC
v_call: TRBV10-3; clone_size: few; j_call: TRBJ2-5; d_call: TRBD2; cdr3_aa: CAIKSGTSGSEETQYF; cdr3_nt: TGTGCCATAAAGTCCGGGACTAGCGGGAGTGAAGAGACCCAGTACTTC
v_call: TRBV15; clone_size: .; j_call: TRBJ2-1; d_call: TRBD2; cdr3_aa: CATSRDHGAGGPGEQFF; cdr3_nt: TGTGCCACCAGCAGAGATCACGGAGCGGGAGGGCCGGGGGAGCAGTTCTTC
v_call: TRBV28; clone_size: .; j_call: TRBJ2-2; d_call: TRBD1; cdr3_aa: CASSFPGQGGRIGELFF; cdr3_nt: TGTGCCAGCAGTTTCCCAGGACAGGGCGGCAGGATCGGGGAGCTGTTTTTT
v_call: TRBV30; clone_size: .; j_call: TRBJ1-2; d_call: TRBD1; cdr3_aa: CAWADRGISYGYTF; cdr3_nt: TGTGCCTGGGCTGACAGGGGGATATCCTATGGCTACACCTTC
v_call: TRBV7-7; clone_size: .; j_call: TRBJ2-5; d_call: TRBD2; cdr3_aa: CASSPGRTYQETQYF; cdr3_nt: TGTGCTAGCAGTCCCGGGAGGACGTACCAAGAGACCCAGTACTTC
v_call: TRBV7-9; clone_size: .; j_call: TRBJ2-3; d_call: .; cdr3_aa: CASSWPRDSGGDTQYF; cdr3_nt: TGTGCCAGCAGCTGGCCCCGGGACAGCGGGGGAGATACGCAGTATTTT
v_call: TRBV6-5; clone_size: .; j_call: TRBJ2-6; d_call: .; cdr3_aa: CATGAGANVLTF; cdr3_nt: TGTGCCACAGGGGCTGGGGCCAACGTCCTGACTTTC
v_call: TRBV6-6; clone_size: .; j_call: TRBJ1-1; d_call: .; cdr3_aa: CASSSTQGRTVKAFF; cdr3_nt: TGTGCCAGCAGTTCCACCCAGGGCCGTACCGTGAAAGCTTTCTTT
v_call: TRBV6-1; clone_size: .; j_call: TRBJ1-1; d_call: .; cdr3_aa: CASSRKGIDTEAFF; cdr3_nt: TGTGCCAGCAGTAGGAAGGGGATTGACACTGAAGCTTTCTTT
v_call: TRBV7-9; clone_size: few; j_call: TRBJ1-4; d_call: .; cdr3_aa: CASSNGLQEKLFF; cdr3_nt: TGTGCCAGCAGCAATGGACTGCAGGAAAAACTGTTTTTT
v_call: TRBV7-9; clone_size: few; j_call: TRBJ2-5; d_call: TRBD1; cdr3_aa: CASSPRDRQETQYF; cdr3_nt: TGTGCCAGCAGCCCCAGGGACAGGCAAGAGACCCAGTACTTC
v_call: TRBV28; clone_size: once; j_call: TRBJ1-5; d_call: TRBD1; cdr3_aa: CASRDPGQGQPQHF; cdr3_nt: TGTGCCAGCAGAGATCCGGGACAGGGTCAGCCCCAGCATTTT
v_call: TRBV9; clone_size: once; j_call: TRBJ1-3; d_call: .; cdr3_aa: CASSVDQGGSGNTIYF; cdr3_nt: TGTGCCAGCAGCGTAGACCAAGGGGGCTCTGGAAACACCATATATTTT
v_call: TRBV14; clone_size: few; j_call: TRBJ1-1; d_call: .; cdr3_aa: CASSQDWSTEAFF; cdr3_nt: TGTGCCAGCAGCCAAGATTGGAGCACTGAAGCTTTCTTT
v_call: TRBV2; clone_size: .; j_call: TRBJ1-1; d_call: .; cdr3_aa: CASSSGTEAFF; cdr3_nt: TGTGCCAGCAGCTCCGGCACTGAAGCTTTCTTT
v_call: TRBV19; clone_size: few; j_call: TRBJ2-5; d_call: TRBD2; cdr3_aa: CASSIGASGGQETQYF; cdr3_nt: TGTGCCAGTAGTATAGGGGCTAGCGGGGGCCAAGAGACCCAGTACTTC
v_call: TRBV5-6; clone_size: .; j_call: TRBJ2-1; d_call: .; cdr3_aa: CASSLALQEQFF; cdr3_nt: TGTGCCAGCAGCTTGGCTCTACAGGAGCAGTTCTTC
v_call: TRBV2; clone_size: once; j_call: TRBJ1-3; d_call: .; cdr3_aa: CASSEDSRRGNTIYF; cdr3_nt: TGTGCCAGCAGTGAGGACTCCCGAAGGGGAAACACCATATATTTT
v_call: TRBV7-9; clone_size: .; j_call: TRBJ2-6; d_call: TRBD1; cdr3_aa: CASSLGTGDSGANVLTF; cdr3_nt: TGTGCCAGCAGCTTAGGGACAGGCGACTCTGGGGCCAACGTCCTGACTTTC
v_call: TRBV10-2; clone_size: .; j_call: TRBJ2-5; d_call: TRBD1; cdr3_aa: CASSESTGGSETQYF; cdr3_nt: TGCGCCAGCAGTGAATCTACAGGGGGCTCTGAGACCCAGTACTTC
v_call: TRBV5-1; clone_size: .; j_call: TRBJ1-6; d_call: .; cdr3_aa: CASSLDLYSNSPLHF; cdr3_nt: TGCGCCAGCAGCTTGGATCTTTACTCTAATTCACCCCTCCACTTT
v_call: TRBV4-1; clone_size: few; j_call: TRBJ1-1; d_call: TRBD1; cdr3_aa: CASSHLQGDEAFF; cdr3_nt: TGCGCCAGCAGCCACCTACAGGGGGATGAAGCTTTCTTT
v_call: TRBV7-9; clone_size: .; j_call: TRBJ1-1; d_call: TRBD1; cdr3_aa: CASSLDGTGNTEAFF; cdr3_nt: TGTGCCAGCAGCTTAGATGGGACAGGGAACACTGAAGCTTTCTTT
v_call: TRBV18; clone_size: .; j_call: TRBJ2-3; d_call: TRBD1; cdr3_aa: CASSPRSTGTDTQYF; cdr3_nt: TGTGCCAGCTCACCACGGTCGACAGGGACAGATACGCAGTATTTT
v_call: TRBV7-8; clone_size: .; j_call: TRBJ2-1; d_call: TRBD2; cdr3_aa: CASSLSLADSYNEQFF; cdr3_nt: TGTGCCAGCAGCTTGTCACTAGCGGACTCCTACAATGAGCAGTTCTTC
v_call: TRBV2; clone_size: few; j_call: TRBJ1-4; d_call: .; cdr3_aa: CASQSLWGGGEKLFF; cdr3_nt: TGTGCCAGCCAGAGTTTGTGGGGAGGAGGGGAAAAACTGTTTTTT
v_call: TRBV27; clone_size: .; j_call: TRBJ2-3; d_call: TRBD2; cdr3_aa: CASSSLGIAGGPHTDTQYF; cdr3_nt: TGTGCCAGCAGCTCACTCGGGATAGCGGGGGGACCGCACACAGATACGCAGTATTTT
v_call: TRBV30; clone_size: .; j_call: TRBJ1-2; d_call: .; cdr3_aa: CAWNGWSGTSGYTF; cdr3_nt: TGTGCCTGGAACGGGTGGAGCGGGACGTCCGGCTACACCTTC